Sequencing of this T cell receptor (beta chain) was carried out in a study of OX40 agonist ivuxolimab in advanced cancers. In terms of the full investigation: The costimulatory receptor OX40 (CD134) was targeted by ivuxolimab, a fully human IgG2 agonistic monoclonal antibody. Intravenous ivuxolimab was administered to patients every 2 weeks at six dose levels: 0.01, 0.1, 0.3, 1.5, 3 and 10 mg/kg. Of the 50 to 55 dose-escalation patients, hepatocellular carcinoma was present in roughly 19, melanoma in around 15, renal cell carcinoma in 9 and head and neck cancer in 9. Three dose-escalation patients achieved partial responses, one with hepatocellular carcinoma and two with cutaneous melanoma. In the dose-escalation cohort, more than 75% of patients were male, and the mean age was about 55 years, with a range of 23 to 79. Prior anti-PD-1, anti-PD-L1 or anti-CTLA-4 therapy was permitted, and checkpoint inhibitors had been received by 40% to 50% of dose-escalation patients. The paper describes the monotherapy dose-escalation part (N of about 52 patients) of the phase I trial of ivuxolimab. Peripheral TCRbeta sequencing was intended to test whether TCR sequence diversity was altered and clonal T-cell expansion was caused by ivuxolimab.

Patients with autoimmune disease history or receiving systemic immunosuppression were excluded from the trial. Peripheral blood for TCR sequencing was collected from all dose cohorts at baseline, on cycle 4 day 1, and on cycle 7 day 1. Samples came from an open-label, multicenter, first-in-human phase I dose-escalation trial of ivuxolimab. Adults with locally advanced or metastatic head and neck squamous cell, hepatocellular, melanoma or renal cell carcinoma were enrolled in the trial. Before TCR sequencing, CD4+ T cells and CD8+ T cells were sorted from peripheral blood as separate populations. To sequence the TCRbeta CDR3 region, genomic DNA was isolated from the sorted cells. TCRbeta CDR3 regions were sequenced using the immunoSEQ Assay. TCRdb took over this immuneACCESS table, retaining in-frame rearrangements with V and J assigned. Such tables are incomplete; in checked studies, under half of the missing clones stem from an unresolved V gene, and the remainder is unexplained. The sample table lists around 45,000 clones, about 80% of them with a count of one. The biggest ten clones account for 10% of the sample.

As concerns this clone: What antigen it recognizes has not been identified. No base qualities exist here, and no much larger clone lies one base off it.

Unmatched junction bases come to 2, with V trimmed by 3 bases and J by 0 bases. The CDR3 runs 15 residues from the cysteine to the phenylalanine. The read is trimmed to its CDR3 DNA, 45 bases read in frame from base 1. Sequences SEHNR (CDR1) and FQNEAQ (CDR2) are obtained from the germline V gene (reference sequence). Study-wide conclusions, independent of this receptor: After ivuxolimab, expanded clones were on average more numerous among CD8+ T cells than among CD4+ T cells. In the 0.1-3.0 mg/kg groups, partial responders had among the lowest normalized peripheral clonal expansion, particularly in CD8+ T cells. At doses from 0.1 to 3.0 mg/kg, clonal expansion was seen in both CD4+ and CD8+ blood T cells between baseline and week 6. Low levels of normalized T-cell clonal expansion were also seen in some patients who did not respond. Which antigens the clonally expanded peripheral T cells were specific for was not determined.

The TCR was taken from an adult with an advanced solid tumor such as melanoma, head and neck, liver or kidney cancer. The input for sequencing was CD4+ or CD8+ T cells sorted from blood, taken in a trial of the OX40 agonist ivuxolimab. The V gene is TRBV7-9 and the J gene is TRBJ2-5; 9 of the junction bases match TRBD1. In nucleotide form, the sequence is TGTGCCAGCAGCTTGGGACAGGGCTACCAAGAGACCCAGTACTTC. Its translation is CASSLGQGYQETQYF.